This entry lists 13 T cell receptor beta chains sequenced from one sample in a study of long-term antiretroviral therapy in people with HIV. The assay used was immunoSEQ (version v3.0), run at survey level. Method: immunoSEQ multiplex PCR; TCRdb's copy keeps in-frame clones and lacks some. The sample has tens of thousands of clones, approximately 94% seen once. This sample comprised unsorted PBMCs, obtained around 9.2 years after starting antiretroviral therapy. The receptor source for this set is a man under 40 with HIV.

This rearrangement joins TRBV6-6 to TRBJ1-2, with D tentatively TRBD1 (5 bases). With 6 bases removed from V and 3 bases from J, the gap between germline ends came to 20 bases. The CDR3 length is 16 residues. In germline, CDR1 is MNHNY, CDR2 SVGAGI (reference sequence). The CDR3 here is CASRLRVMDYHYGYTF. CDR3 bases: TGTGCCAGCAGGCTCAGGGTCATGGACTATCACTATGGCTACACCTTC.

This clone showed up just once. V usage is TRBV11-2 and J usage is TRBJ2-6; maybe TRBD2 (5 bases). V was trimmed by 0 bases and J by 0 bases, leaving 12 bases between them. CDR1 SGHAT and CDR2 FQNNGV come from the germline V gene. This CDR3 region has 18 residues. The CDR3 nucleotides read TGTGCCAGCAGCTTAGAGTTTAGCGCCTACTCTGGGGCCAACGTCCTGACTTTC. It specifies CASSLEFSAYSGANVLTF.

This chain links TRBV18 with TRBJ1-1; unclear D gene. This CDR3 has 12 residues. Germline V gene sequence: CDR1 KGHSH, CDR2 LQKENI. Trimming shortened V by 4 bases and J by 8 bases, and 11 bases separated the two germline ends. DNA of the CDR3: TGTGCCAGCTCACTCGACGTAGGAGAAGCTTTCTTT. Translated, it gives CASSLDVGEAFF.

This chain uses TRBV2 with TRBJ1-4; tentative D call: TRBD1 (6 bases). The CDR3 consists of 14 residues. Germline-derived CDR1 and CDR2 are SNHLY and FYNNEI. With 10 bases removed from V and 5 bases from J, the gap between germline ends came to 17 bases. CDR3 sequence reads: CAKQTGQSNEKLFF. CDR3 bases: TGTGCCAAGCAGACGGGACAATCGAATGAAAAACTGTTTTTT. The whole variable domain, remainder taken from reference TRBV2 and TRBJ1-4, is EPEVTQTPSHQVTQMGQEVILRCVPISNHLYFYWYRQILGQKVEFLVSFYNNEISEKSEIFDDQFSVERPDGSNFTLKIRSTKLEDSAMYFCAKQTGQSNEKLFFGSGTQLSVL.

The chain recombines TRBV4-1 with TRBJ2-2; TRBD2 matches 11 bases. The CDR3 length is 17 residues. CDR1 is MGHRA, CDR2 YSYEKL, per germline. Germline trimming cut 4 bases from V and 2 bases from J; bases unmatched to any gene: 6. The CDR3 bases are TGCGCCAGCAGCCCCACTAGCGGGGGACCCAACACCGGGGAGCTGTTTTTT. Protein: CASSPTSGGPNTGELFF.

The rearrangement links TRBV11-1 to TRBJ2-1; a weak D match, TRBD1 (5 bases). Germline V gives CDR1 SGHAT, CDR2 FQDESV (reference sequence). This CDR3 has 12 residues. The germline V and J ends were trimmed by 5 bases and 10 bases, with 12 bases remaining between them. The CDR3 loop reads CASSPGAYEQFF. DNA for the CDR3: TGTGCCAGCAGCCCTGGGGCATACGAGCAGTTCTTC.

This clone turned up a few times. The chain has TRBV5-1 and TRBJ2-1; 12 nucleotides line up with TRBD2. There are 18 residues in the CDR3. CDR1 is SGHRS and CDR2 is YFSETQ in the germline V gene. V lost 0 bases and J lost 6; bases outside the gene matches: 10. CDR3 residues: CASSLAPVLAGGSNEQFF. The DNA for the CDR3 is TGCGCCAGCAGCTTGGCCCCCGTCCTAGCGGGGGGGAGCAATGAGCAGTTCTTC.

The DNA of the CDR3 is TGTGCCAGCAGTTTATCAGGGGAGACCCAGTACTTC. Translated: CASSLSGETQYF. The chain recombines TRBV27 with TRBJ2-5; D uncertain. The germline V and J ends were trimmed by 0 bases and 5 bases, with 4 bases remaining between them. The germline gives CDR1 MNHEY, CDR2 SMNVEV (reference sequence). This CDR3 spans 12 amino acids.

The chain couples TRBV15 to TRBJ1-1; D may be TRBD1 (5 bases). The CDR3 is 16 residues long. Germline lookup yields CDR1 LNHNV and CDR2 YYDKDF (reference sequence). The ends were cut back, 1 base at V and 0 bases at J, with 12 bases in the middle. The CDR3 nucleotides read TGTGCCACCAGCAGAGGGGGCAGAGCCTTGAACACTGAAGCTTTCTTT. Translated, it gives CATSRGGRALNTEAFF. Based on the CDR3 plus reference TRBV15 and TRBJ1-1, the full variable domain is DAMVIQNPRYQVTQFGKPVTLSCSQTLNHNVMYWYQQKSSQAPKLLFHYYDKDFNNEADTPDNFQSRRPNTSFCFLDIRSPGLGDTAMYLCATSRGGRALNTEAFFGQGTRLTVV.

This clone was picked up one time. The chain recombines TRBV29-1 with TRBJ1-1; D not resolved. This CDR3 has 13 amino acids. Trimming cost V 4 bases and J 1 base, with 10 bases left between them. Germline assignment: CDR1 SQVTM and CDR2 ANQGSEA. CDR3 region: CSVASRGNTEAFF. As DNA, the CDR3 is TGCAGCGTTGCCTCACGAGGGAACACTGAAGCTTTCTTT.

The V gene is TRBV9, the J gene TRBJ2-1; D is ambiguous. The CDR3 has 14 amino acids. Germline CDR1 reads SGDLS; CDR2 reads YYNGEE. V was shortened by 2 bases and J by 6 bases, with 12 bases between the two germline ends. The CDR3 loop is CASSVQSTRNEQFF. Written as DNA, the CDR3 is TGTGCCAGCAGCGTTCAGTCCACCCGCAATGAGCAGTTCTTC.

The chain couples TRBV6-5 to TRBJ1-6, with D unresolved. Trimming stripped 2 bases from V and 6 bases from J, with 11 bases between. The CDR3 has 15 residues. Germline V gene lookup returns CDR1 MNHEY and CDR2 SVGAGI. CDR3 DNA sequence: TGTGCCAGCAGTTACGCCGCGGTCTCTAATTCACCCCTCCACTTT. Translated: CASSYAAVSNSPLHF.

The genes are TRBV7-2 and TRBJ1-1; possibly TRBD1 for D (5 bases). The germline gives CDR1 SGHTA, CDR2 FQGNSA. This CDR3 has 13 amino acids. V was pared by 1 base and J by 8 bases, with 11 bases between. DNA of the CDR3: TGTGCCAGCAGCTTAGATCAGCACAGGGAAGCTTTCTTT. Translated, it gives CASSLDQHREAFF.